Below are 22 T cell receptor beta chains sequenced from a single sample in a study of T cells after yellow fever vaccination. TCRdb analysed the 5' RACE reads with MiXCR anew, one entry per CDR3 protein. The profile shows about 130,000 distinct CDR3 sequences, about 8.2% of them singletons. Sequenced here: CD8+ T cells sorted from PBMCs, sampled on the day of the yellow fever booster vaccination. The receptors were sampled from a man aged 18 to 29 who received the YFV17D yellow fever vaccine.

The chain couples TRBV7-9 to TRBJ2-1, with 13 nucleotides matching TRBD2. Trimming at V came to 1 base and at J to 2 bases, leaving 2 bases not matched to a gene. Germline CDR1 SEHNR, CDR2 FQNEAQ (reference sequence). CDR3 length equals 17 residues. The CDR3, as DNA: TGTGCCAGCAGCTTAGTGACTAGCGGGGGGCCCTACAATGAGCAGTTCTTC. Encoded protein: CASSLVTSGGPYNEQFF.

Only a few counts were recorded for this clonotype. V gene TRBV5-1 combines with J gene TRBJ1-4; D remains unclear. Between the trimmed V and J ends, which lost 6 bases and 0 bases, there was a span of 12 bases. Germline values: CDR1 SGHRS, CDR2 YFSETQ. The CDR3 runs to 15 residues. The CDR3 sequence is CASTSRNPTNEKLFF. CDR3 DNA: TGCGCCAGCACCTCTAGGAATCCAACTAATGAAAAACTGTTTTTT.

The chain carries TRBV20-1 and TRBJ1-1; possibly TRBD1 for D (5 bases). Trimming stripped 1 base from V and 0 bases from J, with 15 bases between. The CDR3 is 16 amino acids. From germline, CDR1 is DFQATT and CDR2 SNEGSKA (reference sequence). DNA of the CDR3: TGCAGTGCTAGAGGCCCGACAGAGGGAATGAACACTGAAGCTTTCTTT. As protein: CSARGPTEGMNTEAFF.

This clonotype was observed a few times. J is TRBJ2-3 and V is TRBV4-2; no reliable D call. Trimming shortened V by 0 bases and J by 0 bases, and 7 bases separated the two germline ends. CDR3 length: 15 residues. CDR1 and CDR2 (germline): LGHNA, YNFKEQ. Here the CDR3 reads CASSQEDSSTDTQYF. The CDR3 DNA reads TGTGCCAGCAGCCAAGAAGACTCTAGCACAGATACGCAGTATTTT.

CDR3 nucleotides: TGTGCCAGCAGTTATGGAGTTGGACAGGGGAATCAGCCCCAGCATTTT. This codes for CASSYGVGQGNQPQHF. The chain carries TRBV6-6 and TRBJ1-5; 9 positions match TRBD1. The CDR3 runs 16 residues. Germline V gene sequence: CDR1 MNHNY, CDR2 SVGAGI (reference sequence). V lost 3 bases to trimming and J lost 4 bases; unmatched junction nucleotides: 7.

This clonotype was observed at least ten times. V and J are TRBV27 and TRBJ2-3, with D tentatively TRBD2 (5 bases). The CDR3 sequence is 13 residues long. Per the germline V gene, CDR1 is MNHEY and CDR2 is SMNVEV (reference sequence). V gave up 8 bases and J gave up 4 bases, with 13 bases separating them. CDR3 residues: CASAGPSADTQYF. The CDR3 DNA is TGTGCCAGCGCGGGCCCTTCGGCAGATACGCAGTATTTT.

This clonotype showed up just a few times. CDR3 in amino acids: CASSVARDFPLAGTDTQYF. As DNA, the CDR3 is TGTGCCAGCAGCGTAGCTCGAGACTTCCCGTTAGCGGGCACAGATACGCAGTATTTT. The J gene is TRBJ2-3, the V gene TRBV9, with D perhaps matching TRBD2 (6 bases). V was trimmed by 0 bases and J by 1 base, leaving 21 bases between them. The CDR3 is 19 amino acids. Germline CDR1 and CDR2: SGDLS and YYNGEE.

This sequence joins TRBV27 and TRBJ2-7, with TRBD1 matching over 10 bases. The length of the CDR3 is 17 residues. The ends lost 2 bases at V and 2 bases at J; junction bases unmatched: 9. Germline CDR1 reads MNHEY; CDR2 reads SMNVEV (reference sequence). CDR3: CASSLLASGQGTYEQYF. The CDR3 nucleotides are TGTGCCAGCAGTTTACTAGCGTCGGGACAGGGGACCTACGAGCAGTACTTC.

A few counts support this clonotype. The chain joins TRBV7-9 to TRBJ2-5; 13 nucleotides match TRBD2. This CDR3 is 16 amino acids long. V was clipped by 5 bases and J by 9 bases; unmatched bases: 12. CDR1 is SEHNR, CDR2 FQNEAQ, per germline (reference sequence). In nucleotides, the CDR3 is TGTGCCAGCAGCACCGGGACTAGCGGGGACCCCCTGGCCCAGTACTTC. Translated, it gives CASSTGTSGDPLAQYF.

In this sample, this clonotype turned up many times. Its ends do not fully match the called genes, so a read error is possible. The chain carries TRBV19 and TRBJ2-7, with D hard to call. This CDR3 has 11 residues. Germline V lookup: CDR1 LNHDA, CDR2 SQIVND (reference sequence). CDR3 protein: CASSDGYAQYF. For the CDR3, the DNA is TGTGCCAGTAGTGATGGGTACGCGCAGTACTTC.

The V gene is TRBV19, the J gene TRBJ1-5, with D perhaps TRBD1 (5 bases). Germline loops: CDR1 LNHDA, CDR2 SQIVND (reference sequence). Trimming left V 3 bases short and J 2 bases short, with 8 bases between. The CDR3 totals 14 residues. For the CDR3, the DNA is TGTGCCAGTAGTATGAGGGGTCGCAATCAGCCCCAGCATTTT. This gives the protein CASSMRGRNQPQHF.

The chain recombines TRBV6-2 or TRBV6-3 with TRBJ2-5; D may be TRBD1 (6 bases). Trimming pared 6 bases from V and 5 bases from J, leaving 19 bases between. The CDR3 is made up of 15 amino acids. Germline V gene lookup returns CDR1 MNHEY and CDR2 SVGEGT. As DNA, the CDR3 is TGTGCCAGCAGCCACCTCTGGGGGCGAGAGGAGACCCAGTACTTC. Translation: CASSHLWGREETQYF.

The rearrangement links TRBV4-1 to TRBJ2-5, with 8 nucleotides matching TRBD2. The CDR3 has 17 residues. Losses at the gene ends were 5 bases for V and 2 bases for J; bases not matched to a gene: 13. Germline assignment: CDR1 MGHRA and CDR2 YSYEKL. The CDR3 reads CASSSPGSGGWQETQYF. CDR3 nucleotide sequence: TGCGCCAGCAGCTCTCCGGGGAGCGGGGGATGGCAAGAGACCCAGTACTTC.

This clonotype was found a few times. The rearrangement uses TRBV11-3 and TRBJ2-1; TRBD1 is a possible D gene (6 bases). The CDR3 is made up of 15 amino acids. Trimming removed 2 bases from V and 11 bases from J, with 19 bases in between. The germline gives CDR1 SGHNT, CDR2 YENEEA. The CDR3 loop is CASSLTETGFVKQFF. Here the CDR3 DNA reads TGTGCCAGCAGCTTAACTGAGACAGGCTTCGTCAAGCAGTTCTTC.

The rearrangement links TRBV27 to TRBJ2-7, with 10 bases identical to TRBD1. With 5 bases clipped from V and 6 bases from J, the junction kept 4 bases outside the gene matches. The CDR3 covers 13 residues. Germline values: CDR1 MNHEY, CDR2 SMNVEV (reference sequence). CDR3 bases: TGTGCCAGCAGTGTGACAGGGGGCGCCGAGCAGTACGTC. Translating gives CASSVTGGAEQYV.

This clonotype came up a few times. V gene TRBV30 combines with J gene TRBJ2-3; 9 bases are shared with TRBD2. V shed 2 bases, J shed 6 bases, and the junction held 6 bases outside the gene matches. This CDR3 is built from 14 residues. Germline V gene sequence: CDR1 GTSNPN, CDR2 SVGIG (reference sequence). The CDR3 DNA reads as TGTGCCTGGAGTAATAGCGGGGGAGGGGATACGCAGTATTTT. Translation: CAWSNSGGGDTQYF.

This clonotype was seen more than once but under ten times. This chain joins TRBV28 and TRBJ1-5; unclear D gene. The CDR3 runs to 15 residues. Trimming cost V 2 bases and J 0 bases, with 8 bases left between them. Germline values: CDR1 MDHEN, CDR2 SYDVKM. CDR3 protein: CASSLGANSNQPQHF. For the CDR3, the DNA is TGTGCCAGCAGTTTAGGAGCCAATAGCAATCAGCCCCAGCATTTT.

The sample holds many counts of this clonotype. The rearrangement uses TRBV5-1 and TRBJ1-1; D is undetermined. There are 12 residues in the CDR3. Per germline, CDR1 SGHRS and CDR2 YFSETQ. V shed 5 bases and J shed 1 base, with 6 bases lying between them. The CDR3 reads CASRSPNTEAFF. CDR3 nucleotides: TGCGCCAGCAGATCCCCGAACACTGAAGCTTTCTTT.

The CDR3 spells CASQTAEYQETQYF. CDR3 in DNA: TGTGCCAGCCAAACAGCGGAGTACCAAGAGACCCAGTACTTC. V and J are TRBV6-5 and TRBJ2-5, with TRBD2 as a possible D gene (5 bases). The CDR3 has 14 amino acids. The germline CDR1 and CDR2 sequences are MNHEY and SVGAGI. Trimming stripped 8 bases from V and 0 bases from J, with 13 bases between.

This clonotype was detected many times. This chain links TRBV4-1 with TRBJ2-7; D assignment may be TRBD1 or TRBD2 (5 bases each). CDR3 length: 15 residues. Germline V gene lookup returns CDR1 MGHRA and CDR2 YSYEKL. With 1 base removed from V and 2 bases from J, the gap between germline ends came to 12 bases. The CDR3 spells CASSQGPGATYEQYF. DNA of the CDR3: TGCGCCAGCAGCCAAGGCCCCGGGGCCACCTACGAGCAGTACTTC.

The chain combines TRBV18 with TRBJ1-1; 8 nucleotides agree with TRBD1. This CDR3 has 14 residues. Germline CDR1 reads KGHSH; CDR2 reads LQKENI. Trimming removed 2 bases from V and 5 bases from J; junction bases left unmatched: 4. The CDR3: CASSPTTGETEAFF. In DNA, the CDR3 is TGTGCCAGCTCACCAACGACAGGGGAAACTGAAGCTTTCTTT.

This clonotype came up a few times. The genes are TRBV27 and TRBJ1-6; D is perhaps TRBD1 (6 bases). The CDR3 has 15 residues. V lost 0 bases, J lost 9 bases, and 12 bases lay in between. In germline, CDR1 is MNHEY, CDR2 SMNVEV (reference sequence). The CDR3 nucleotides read TGTGCCAGCAGTTTATCTACAGGGCGGACTTCACCCCTCCACTTT. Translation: CASSLSTGRTSPLHF.